This entry describes one T cell receptor beta chain. Using immunoSEQ multiplex PCR, the repertoire was profiled, and TCRdb retains in-frame clones only, with some absent. The table records roughly 89,000 clones, more than 80% of them present only once. The sample comes from a study of OX40 agonist ivuxolimab in advanced cancers. The CDR3 contains 16 residues. V lost 3 bases and J lost 0, with 13 bases in between. Germline loops: CDR1 KGHSH, CDR2 LQKENI. The clonotype comes from an adult with an advanced solid tumor such as melanoma, head and neck, liver or kidney cancer. Sample: CD4+ or CD8+ T cells sorted from blood, taken in a trial of the OX40 agonist ivuxolimab. This chain uses TRBV18 with TRBJ2-3; D ambiguous. CDR3 amino acids: CASSPQDIASTDTQYF. In nucleotides, the CDR3 is TGTGCCAGCTCACCGCAAGACATAGCCAGCACAGATACGCAGTATTTT.